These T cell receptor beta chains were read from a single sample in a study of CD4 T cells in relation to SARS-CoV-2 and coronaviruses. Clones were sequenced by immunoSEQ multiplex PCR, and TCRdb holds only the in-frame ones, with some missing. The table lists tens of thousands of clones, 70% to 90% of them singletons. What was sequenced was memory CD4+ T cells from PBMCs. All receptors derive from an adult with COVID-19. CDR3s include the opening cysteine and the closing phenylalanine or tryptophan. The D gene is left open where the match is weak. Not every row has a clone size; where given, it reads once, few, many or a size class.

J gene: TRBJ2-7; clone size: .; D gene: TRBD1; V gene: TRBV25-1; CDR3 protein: CASSILRAGQGSSYEQYF; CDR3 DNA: TGTGCCAGCAGTATCCTCCGGGCGGGACAGGGAAGCTCCTACGAGCAGTACTTC
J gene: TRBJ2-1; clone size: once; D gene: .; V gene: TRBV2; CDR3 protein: CASSEYGSYNEQFF; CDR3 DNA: TGTGCCAGCAGTGAATACGGGAGTTATAATGAGCAGTTCTTC
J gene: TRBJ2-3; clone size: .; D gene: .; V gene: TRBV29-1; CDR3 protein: CSVEVTRTDTQYF; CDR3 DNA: TGCAGCGTTGAAGTAACACGCACAGATACGCAGTATTTT
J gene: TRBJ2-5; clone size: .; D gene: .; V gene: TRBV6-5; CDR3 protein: CASSYRVGETQYF; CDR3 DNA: TGTGCCAGCAGTTACAGGGTGGGGGAGACCCAGTACTTC
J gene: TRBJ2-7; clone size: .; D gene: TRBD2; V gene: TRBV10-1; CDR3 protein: CASSGTSGSEQYF; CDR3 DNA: TGCGCCAGCAGCGGGACTAGCGGGAGCGAGCAGTACTTC
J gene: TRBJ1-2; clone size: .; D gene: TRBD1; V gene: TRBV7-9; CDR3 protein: CASSLAQGYGYTF; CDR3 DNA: TGTGCCAGCAGCTTAGCACAGGGGTATGGCTACACCTTC
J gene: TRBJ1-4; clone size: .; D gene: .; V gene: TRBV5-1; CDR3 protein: CASSLGHEKLFF; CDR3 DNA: TGCGCCAGCAGCTTGGGACATGAAAAACTGTTTTTT
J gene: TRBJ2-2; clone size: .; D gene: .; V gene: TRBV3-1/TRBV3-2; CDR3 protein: CASSQGTGSNTGELFF; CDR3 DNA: TGTGCCAGCAGCCAAGGAACAGGATCGAACACCGGGGAGCTGTTTTTT
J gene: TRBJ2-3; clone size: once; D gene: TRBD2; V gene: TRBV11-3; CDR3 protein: CASSSGLAGVYTQYF; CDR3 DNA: TGTGCCAGCAGCTCAGGACTAGCGGGAGTTTATACGCAGTATTTT
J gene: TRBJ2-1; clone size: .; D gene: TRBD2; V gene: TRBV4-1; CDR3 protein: CASSQLRTSGSYNEQFF; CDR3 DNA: TGCGCCAGCAGCCAGCTCAGGACTAGCGGGTCCTACAATGAGCAGTTCTTC
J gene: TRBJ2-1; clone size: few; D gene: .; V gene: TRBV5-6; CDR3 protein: CASNRDNEQFF; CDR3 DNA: TGTGCCAGCAACAGAGACAATGAGCAGTTCTTC
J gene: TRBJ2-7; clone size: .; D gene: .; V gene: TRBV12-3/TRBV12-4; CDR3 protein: CASSFNPSYEQYF; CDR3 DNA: TGTGCCAGCAGTTTTAACCCCTCTTACGAGCAGTACTTC
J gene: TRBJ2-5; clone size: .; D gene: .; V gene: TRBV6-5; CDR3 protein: CASIFTGAVETQYF; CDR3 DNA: TGTGCCAGCATTTTCACGGGAGCGGTGGAGACCCAGTACTTC
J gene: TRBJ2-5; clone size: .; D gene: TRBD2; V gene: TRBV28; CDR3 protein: CASSSRLAGGEETQYF; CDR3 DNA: TGTGCCAGCAGTTCTCGCCTGGCGGGAGGTGAAGAGACCCAGTACTTC
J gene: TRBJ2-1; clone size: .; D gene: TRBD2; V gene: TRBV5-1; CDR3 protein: CASSPTSGLVSSEQFF; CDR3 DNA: TGCGCCAGCAGTCCAACGTCGGGACTAGTTAGTTCTGAGCAGTTCTTC
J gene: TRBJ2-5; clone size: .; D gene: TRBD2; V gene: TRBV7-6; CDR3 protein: CASSLRGPSGSQTQYF; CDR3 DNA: TGTGCCAGCAGCTTACGCGGGCCTAGCGGGAGTCAGACCCAGTACTTC
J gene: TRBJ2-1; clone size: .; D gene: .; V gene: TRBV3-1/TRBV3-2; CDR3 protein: CASSPQGLKQFF; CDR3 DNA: TGTGCCAGCAGCCCTCAAGGGCTAAAGCAGTTCTTC
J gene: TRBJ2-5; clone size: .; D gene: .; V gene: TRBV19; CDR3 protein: CATSENQETQYF; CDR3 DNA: TGTGCCACTAGTGAGAACCAAGAGACCCAGTACTTC
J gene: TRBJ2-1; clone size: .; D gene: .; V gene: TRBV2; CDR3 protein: CASSVRGRGEQFF; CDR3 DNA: TGTGCCAGCAGTGTGAGGGGGAGGGGTGAGCAGTTCTTC
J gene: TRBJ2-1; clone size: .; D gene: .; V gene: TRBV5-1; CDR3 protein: CASSLGGGPLNEQFF; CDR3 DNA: TGCGCCAGCAGCTTGGGGGGCGGGCCCTTGAATGAGCAGTTCTTC
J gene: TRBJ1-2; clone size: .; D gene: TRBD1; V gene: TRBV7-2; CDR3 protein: CASSLMGQGRSEGYTF; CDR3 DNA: TGTGCCAGCAGCTTAATGGGACAGGGGAGATCTGAGGGCTACACCTTC
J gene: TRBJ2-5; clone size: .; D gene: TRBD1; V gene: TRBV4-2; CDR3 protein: CASSQDTGAAETQYF; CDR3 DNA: TGTGCCAGCAGCCAAGATACAGGGGCCGCAGAGACCCAGTACTTC
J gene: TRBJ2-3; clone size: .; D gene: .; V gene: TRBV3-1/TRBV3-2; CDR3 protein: CASSQEASATNTQYF; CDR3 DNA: TGTGCCAGCAGCCAAGAAGCTAGCGCAACTAATACGCAGTATTTT
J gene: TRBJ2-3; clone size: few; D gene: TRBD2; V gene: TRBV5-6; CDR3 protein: CASSLFGLAGSTDTQYF; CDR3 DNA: TGTGCCAGCAGCTTATTTGGACTAGCGGGGAGCACAGATACGCAGTATTTT
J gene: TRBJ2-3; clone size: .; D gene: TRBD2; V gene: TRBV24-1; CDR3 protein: CATRSGTSGRNTQYF; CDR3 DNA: TGTGCCACCAGGTCCGGGACTAGCGGGAGAAATACGCAGTATTTT
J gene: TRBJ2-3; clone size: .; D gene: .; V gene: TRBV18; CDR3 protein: CASSPTFADTQYF; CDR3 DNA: TGTGCCAGCTCACCGACTTTTGCAGATACGCAGTATTTT
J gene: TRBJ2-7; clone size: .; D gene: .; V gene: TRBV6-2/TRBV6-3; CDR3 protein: CASSSLEFSYEQYF; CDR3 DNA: TGTGCCAGCAGTTCTCTCGAGTTTTCCTACGAGCAGTACTTC
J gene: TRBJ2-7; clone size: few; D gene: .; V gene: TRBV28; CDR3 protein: CASISGTSYEQYF; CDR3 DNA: TGTGCCAGCATCTCCGGGACTTCCTACGAGCAGTACTTC
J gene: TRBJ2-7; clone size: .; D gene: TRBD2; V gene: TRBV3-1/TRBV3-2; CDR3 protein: CASSLTSGLHEQYF; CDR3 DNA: TGTGCCAGCAGCCTGACTAGCGGGCTCCACGAGCAGTACTTC
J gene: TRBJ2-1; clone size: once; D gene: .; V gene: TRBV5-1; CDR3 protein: CASSIGGSVYNEQFF; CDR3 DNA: TGCGCCAGCAGCATTGGGGGTAGCGTCTACAATGAGCAGTTCTTC
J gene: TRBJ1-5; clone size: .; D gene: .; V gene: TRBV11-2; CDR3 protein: CASSPIAGASQPQHF; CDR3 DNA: TGTGCCAGCAGCCCTATAGCTGGAGCAAGTCAGCCCCAGCATTTT
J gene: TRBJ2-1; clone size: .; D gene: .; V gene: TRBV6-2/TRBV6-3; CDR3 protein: CASTPGLLPRSSYNEQFF; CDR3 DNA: TGTGCCAGCACCCCGGGACTCCTACCCCGCTCCTCCTACAATGAGCAGTTCTTC
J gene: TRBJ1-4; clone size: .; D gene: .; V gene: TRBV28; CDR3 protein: CASRPTGKLSNEKLFF; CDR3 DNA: TGTGCCAGCAGACCCACAGGGAAGCTATCCAATGAAAAACTGTTTTTT
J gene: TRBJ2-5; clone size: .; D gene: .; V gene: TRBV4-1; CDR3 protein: CASSQSGLTQPQYF; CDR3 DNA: TGCGCCAGCAGCCAGTCCGGACTCACCCAGCCCCAGTACTTC
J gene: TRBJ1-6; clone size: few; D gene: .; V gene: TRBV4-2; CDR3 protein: CASSQDYLGSSYNSPLHF; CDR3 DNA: TGTGCCAGCAGCCAAGATTACTTGGGAAGCTCCTATAATTCACCCCTCCACTTT
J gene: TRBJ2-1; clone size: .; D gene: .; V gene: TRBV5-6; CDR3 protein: CASSALFWGGEQFF; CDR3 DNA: TGTGCCAGCAGCGCGTTATTTTGGGGTGGTGAGCAGTTCTTC
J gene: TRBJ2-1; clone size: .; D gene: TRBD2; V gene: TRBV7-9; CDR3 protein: CASRQLIGLAGGYNEQFF; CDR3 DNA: TGTGCCAGCAGGCAATTAATCGGGCTAGCGGGAGGCTACAATGAGCAGTTCTTC
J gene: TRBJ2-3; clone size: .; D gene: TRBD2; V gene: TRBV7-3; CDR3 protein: CASSSAGVSTDTQYF; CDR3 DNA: TGTGCCAGCAGCTCAGCGGGAGTTAGCACAGATACGCAGTATTTT
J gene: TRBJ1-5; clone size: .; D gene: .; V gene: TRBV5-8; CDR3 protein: CASSLGGMSNQPQHF; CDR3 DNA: TGTGCCAGCAGCTTGGGGGGGATGAGCAATCAGCCCCAGCATTTT
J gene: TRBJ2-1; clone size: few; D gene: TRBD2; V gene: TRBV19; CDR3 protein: CASRLAGVFDEQFF; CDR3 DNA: TGTGCCAGTAGACTAGCGGGAGTGTTCGATGAGCAGTTCTTC
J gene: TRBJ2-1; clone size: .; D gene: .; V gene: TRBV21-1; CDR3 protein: CASNRPVGLFPYNEQFF; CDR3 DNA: TGTGCCAGCAACCGCCCGGTAGGCCTGTTCCCCTACAATGAGCAGTTCTTC